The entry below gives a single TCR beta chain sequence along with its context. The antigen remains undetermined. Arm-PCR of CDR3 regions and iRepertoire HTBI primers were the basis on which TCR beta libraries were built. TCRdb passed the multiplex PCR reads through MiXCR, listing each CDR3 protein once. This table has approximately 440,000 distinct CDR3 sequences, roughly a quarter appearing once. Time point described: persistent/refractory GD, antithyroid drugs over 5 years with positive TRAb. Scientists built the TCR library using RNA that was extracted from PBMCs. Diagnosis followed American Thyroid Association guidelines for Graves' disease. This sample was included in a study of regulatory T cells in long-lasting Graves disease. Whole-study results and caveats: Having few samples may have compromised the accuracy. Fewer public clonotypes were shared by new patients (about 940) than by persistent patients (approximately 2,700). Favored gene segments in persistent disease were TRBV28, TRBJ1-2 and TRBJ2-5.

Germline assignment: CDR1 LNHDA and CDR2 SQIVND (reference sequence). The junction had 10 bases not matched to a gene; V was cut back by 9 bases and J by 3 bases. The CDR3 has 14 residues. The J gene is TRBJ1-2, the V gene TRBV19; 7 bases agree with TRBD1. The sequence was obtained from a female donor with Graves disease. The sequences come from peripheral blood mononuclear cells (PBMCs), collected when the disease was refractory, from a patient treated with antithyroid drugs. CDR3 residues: CASSPKGADYGYTF. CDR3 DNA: TGTGCCAGCAGCCCGAAGGGGGCGGACTATGGCTACACCTTC.